This TCR beta chain originates from a study of Ad26.COV2.S vaccination and SARS-CoV-2 variants. This clone came up a few times. Sequenced by immunoSEQ multiplex PCR; TCRdb stores in-frame clones only, minus some. The repertoire holds over 450,000 clones, with roughly nine tenths as singletons. The V and J ends lost 3 bases and 5 bases respectively, with 5 bases between them. The CDR3 runs to 12 residues. The treatment denotes: some 20 received Ad26.COV2.S at low or high dose, single or two shots; roughly five received placebo; per-sample allocation not given. Sample collection was performed on day 63 after the first vaccine or placebo injection.

The sequence was obtained from a person aged 18-65 years who received the Ad26.COV2.S COVID-19 vaccine or a placebo. The sample was peripheral blood, taken in a trial of Ad26.COV2.S vaccine versus placebo. The chain couples TRBV12-3 or TRBV12-4 to TRBJ1-5; D unresolved. The CDR3 DNA reads TGTGCCAGCAGTTTCCGCGATCAGCCCCAGCATTTT. It is translated as CASSFRDQPQHF.